Each of the 27 T cell receptor beta chains below was sequenced from the same sample in a study of blood T cell repertoires in COVID-19. The table came from immunoSEQ multiplex PCR; TCRdb's copy has only in-frame clones and leaves some out. The table lists roughly 250,000 clones, approximately 91% of them singletons. Input material: peripheral blood. The receptors come from a young adult with COVID-19, enrolled during active disease.

The V gene is TRBV11-3, the J gene TRBJ1-1; TRBD1 is a possible D gene (5 bases). The germline V and J ends were trimmed by 8 bases and 1 base, with 11 bases remaining between them. Germline CDR1 is SGHNT and CDR2 is YENEEA. The CDR3 extends over 13 amino acids. The DNA for the CDR3 is TGTGCCAGCTCAGACCAGGGGAACACTGAAGCTTTCTTT. This gives the protein CASSDQGNTEAFF.

The rearrangement joins TRBV24-1 to TRBJ1-2, with TRBD1 matching 8 bases. The V gene's germline CDR1 is KGHDR and CDR2 SFDVKD. V dropped 3 bases and J dropped 2; count of bases not matched to a gene: 4. CDR3 length: 15 residues. Written as DNA, the CDR3 is TGTGCCACCAGTGATCTGGACAGGGTAAACTATGGCTACACCTTC. Residues: CATSDLDRVNYGYTF.

This clone has a single count. CDR3 in DNA: TGTGCCAGCAGTCGTACGGGACAGGGAAGGAATGAGCAGTTCTTC. Its protein is CASSRTGQGRNEQFF. This chain joins TRBV6-5 and TRBJ2-1; 9 bases are a match to TRBD1. The CDR3 loop spans 15 amino acids. Germline trimming cut 5 bases from V and 7 bases from J; bases unmatched to any gene: 9. The germline V gene has CDR1 MNHEY and CDR2 SVGAGI.

The chain joins TRBV7-3 to TRBJ2-2, with D tentatively TRBD2 (5 bases). This CDR3 comprises 16 residues. The germline V gene encodes CDR1 SGHTA and CDR2 FQGTGA. With 5 bases removed from V and 0 bases from J, the gap between germline ends came to 13 bases. The CDR3 loop reads CASSPPGGPNTGELFF. The CDR3 nucleotides are TGTGCCAGCAGCCCCCCGGGCGGGCCGAACACCGGGGAGCTGTTTTTT.

The CDR3 here is CASRTSTNEKLFF. The DNA for the CDR3 is TGTGCCAGTAGGACTTCAACTAATGAAAAACTGTTTTTT. The chain is built from TRBV19 and TRBJ1-4; D not resolved. CDR1 is LNHDA and CDR2 is SQIVND in the germline V gene (reference sequence). The CDR3 length is 13 residues. The germline V and J ends were trimmed by 6 bases and 0 bases, with 5 bases remaining between them. Based on the CDR3 plus reference TRBV19 and TRBJ1-4, the full variable domain is DGGITQSPKYLFRKEGQNVTLSCEQNLNHDAMYWYRQDPGQGLRLIYYSQIVNDFQKGDIAEGYSVSREKKESFPLTVTSAQKNPTAFYLCASRTSTNEKLFFGSGTQLSVL.

The V and J genes are TRBV5-1 and TRBJ1-1; the match to TRBD1 covers 12 bases. The ends lost 4 bases at V and 0 bases at J; junction bases unmatched: 7. The CDR3 consists of 17 residues. Germline V gene data show CDR1 as SGHRS and CDR2 as YFSETQ. This chain's CDR3 is CASSLGQGAFMNTEAFF. In DNA form, the CDR3 reads TGCGCCAGCAGCCTGGGACAGGGGGCGTTCATGAACACTGAAGCTTTCTTT.

This sequence joins TRBV21-1 and TRBJ2-5; the table's D call, TRBD2, was not checked against the DNA. TRBV21-1 is a documented pseudogene. The CDR3 extends over 14 amino acids. CDR3 DNA: TGTGCCAGCATCCTAGCGGGGGTCGAGGAGACCCAGTACTTC. Amino acids: CASILAGVEETQYF.

This clone was detected once. This chain joins TRBV3-1 (or the pseudogene TRBV3-2) and TRBJ2-1, with D maybe TRBD2 (5 bases). CDR1 and CDR2 (germline): LGHDT, YNNKEL (reference sequence). V lost 0 bases to trimming and J lost 6 bases, with 12 bases between them. CDR3 length: 15 residues. For the CDR3, the DNA is TGTGCCAGCAGCCAAGACCGAGCGGTCATCAATGAGCAGTTCTTC. As protein: CASSQDRAVINEQFF.

The V gene is TRBV7-8, the J gene TRBJ1-2; 7 bases line up with TRBD1. Trimming removed 5 bases from V and 3 bases from J; junction bases left unmatched: 3. This CDR3 has 13 amino acids. The germline gives CDR1 SGHVS, CDR2 FQNEAQ. CDR3 DNA sequence: TGTGCCAGCAGCACTGGACAGGACTATGGCTACACCTTC. This sequence encodes CASSTGQDYGYTF. Complete variable domain (other parts from reference TRBV7-8 and TRBJ1-2): GAGVSQSPRYKVAKRGQDVALRCDPISGHVSLFWYQQALGQGPEFLTYFQNEAQLDKSGLPSDRFFAERPEGSVSTLKIQRTQQEDSAVYLCASSTGQDYGYTFGSGTRLTVV.

This clone was detected a few times. The chain carries TRBV9 and TRBJ1-2, with 7 bases that match TRBD1. The CDR3 spans 14 residues. The germline V gene encodes CDR1 SGDLS and CDR2 YYNGEE. After removal of 3 bases from V and 3 bases from J, the junction contained 5 bases not matched to a gene. In nucleotides, the CDR3 is TGTGCCAGCAGCGCACCGACAGGGTACTATGGCTACACCTTC. This codes for CASSAPTGYYGYTF.

J is TRBJ1-5 and V is TRBV21-1; TRBD1, the table's D call, lacks a check against the DNA. TRBV21-1 is assigned pseudogene status. The CDR3 is 16 amino acids. The CDR3 protein is CASSESGTGGNQPQHF. The CDR3 coding sequence is TGTGCCAGCAGCGAATCCGGGACAGGGGGGAATCAGCCCCAGCATTTT.

V usage is TRBV25-1 and J usage is TRBJ1-1, with D tentatively TRBD1 (5 bases). CDR3 length: 16 amino acids. Trimming cost V 5 bases and J 1 base, with 17 bases left between them. Germline CDR1 MGHDK, CDR2 SYGVNS. The CDR3 spells CASSPPGGTENTEAFF. The CDR3 DNA reads as TGTGCCAGCAGTCCCCCCGGGGGAACCGAGAACACTGAAGCTTTCTTT. The full variable domain, its missing parts supplied by reference TRBV25-1 and TRBJ1-1, is EADIYQTPRYLVIGTGKKITLECSQTMGHDKMYWYQQDPGMELHLIHYSYGVNSTEKGDLSSESTVSRIRTEHFPLTLESARPSHTSQYLCASSPPGGTENTEAFFGQGTRLTVV.

CDR3 region: CASSGATSGGELFF. CDR3 in DNA: TGTGCCAGCAGTGGGGCGACTAGCGGCGGGGAGCTGTTTTTT. The chain is built from TRBV25-1 and TRBJ2-2, with 9 bases lining up with TRBD2. The CDR3 is 14 residues long. CDR1 and CDR2 from the germline V gene are MGHDK and SYGVNS. After removal of 4 bases from V and 7 bases from J, the junction contained 4 bases not matched to a gene.

The rearrangement uses TRBV2 and TRBJ1-1; D unclear. This CDR3 has 16 amino acids. Trimming removed 5 bases at V and 1 base at J, with 17 bases between. Germline loops: CDR1 SNHLY, CDR2 FYNNEI. The DNA for the CDR3 is TGTGCCAGCAGTCACAGCATTCAGGCGGGGAACACTGAAGCTTTCTTT. Its translation: CASSHSIQAGNTEAFF.

The J gene is TRBJ1-1, the V gene TRBV10-3, with a weak D call TRBD1 (5 bases). Germline V CDR1 and CDR2: ENHRY, SYGVKD. This CDR3 is 14 amino acids long. Trimming took 0 bases from V and 5 from J, leaving 10 bases between them. The CDR3 nucleotides are TGTGCCATCAGTGAGTCCCCGGGACTAACTGAAGCTTTCTTT. Residues: CAISESPGLTEAFF.

This chain connects TRBV12-5 to TRBJ2-7, with a tentative D call TRBD1 (6 bases). The CDR3 has 15 amino acids. The germline V and J ends were trimmed by 5 bases and 4 bases, with 18 bases remaining between them. The germline V gene encodes CDR1 LGHNT and CDR2 FRNRAP. The CDR3 sequence: CASGPPGQPIYEQYF. CDR3 sequence (DNA): TGTGCTAGTGGTCCCCCAGGACAGCCGATTTACGAGCAGTACTTC.

The genes are TRBV9 and TRBJ2-1; 10 positions match TRBD2. V gave up 0 bases and J gave up 13 bases; unmatched junction bases: 4. Germline loops: CDR1 SGDLS, CDR2 YYNGEE. There are 13 residues in the CDR3. CDR3 sequence (DNA): TGTGCCAGCAGCGTAGAAGCGGGAGGGCCCCAGTTCTTC. This translates into CASSVEAGGPQFF.

The rearrangement uses TRBV2 and TRBJ2-3, with 8 bases identical to TRBD2. V lost 6 bases to trimming and J lost 4 bases; unmatched junction nucleotides: 6. CDR3 length: 14 amino acids. Germline V gives CDR1 SNHLY, CDR2 FYNNEI. The CDR3 here is CASSSGLVADTQYF. The CDR3 DNA reads as TGTGCCAGCAGCTCGGGACTAGTCGCAGATACGCAGTATTTT.

This rearrangement joins TRBV7-8 to TRBJ2-1, with 10 bases fitting TRBD2. The CDR3 length is 16 residues. J was trimmed by 2 bases and V by 3 bases; bases with no gene match: 4. Germline CDR1 SGHVS, CDR2 FQNEAQ. DNA for the CDR3: TGTGCCAGCAGCTTCTTAGCGGGAGGAACCTACAATGAGCAGTTCTTC. Amino acid sequence: CASSFLAGGTYNEQFF. The full variable domain, its missing parts supplied by reference TRBV7-8 and TRBJ2-1, is GAGVSQSPRYKVAKRGQDVALRCDPISGHVSLFWYQQALGQGPEFLTYFQNEAQLDKSGLPSDRFFAERPEGSVSTLKIQRTQQEDSAVYLCASSFLAGGTYNEQFFGPGTRLTVL.

The rearrangement links TRBV27 to TRBJ2-5; a possible D gene is TRBD1 (5 bases). The germline CDR1 and CDR2 sequences are MNHEY and SMNVEV (reference sequence). This CDR3 has 14 residues. The V and J ends lost 0 bases and 5 bases respectively, with 10 bases between them. CDR3 coding DNA: TGTGCCAGCAGTTTATCGGCCAGGGTTGAGACCCAGTACTTC. Translating it yields CASSLSARVETQYF.

J is TRBJ2-3 and V is TRBV5-1; 9 bases agree with TRBD1. There are 15 residues in the CDR3. J lost 1 base, V lost 4 bases, and 4 bases had no gene match. CDR1 and CDR2 from the germline V gene are SGHRS and YFSETQ. The CDR3 spells CASSPGQGRTDTQYF. The CDR3 DNA is TGCGCCAGCAGCCCGGGACAGGGACGCACAGATACGCAGTATTTT. Full variable domain (missing parts from reference TRBV5-1 and TRBJ2-3): KAGVTQTPRYLIKTRGQQVTLSCSPISGHRSVSWYQQTPGQGLQFLFEYFSETQRNKGNFPGRFSGRQFSNSRSEMNVSTLELGDSALYLCASSPGQGRTDTQYFGPGTRLTVL.

The chain couples TRBV11-2 to TRBJ2-7; perhaps TRBD1 as D (5 bases). V gave up 5 bases and J gave up 6 bases, with 11 bases separating them. The CDR3 totals 12 residues. Germline V CDR1 and CDR2: SGHAT, FQNNGV. The CDR3, as DNA: TGTGCCAGCAGCATGTCTACAGGCGAGCAGTACTTC. It encodes CASSMSTGEQYF.

This sequence joins TRBV4-1 and TRBJ1-4; the D gene is possibly TRBD1 (5 bases). Germline V gene lookup returns CDR1 MGHRA and CDR2 YSYEKL. The CDR3 is 16 residues long. V was clipped by 1 base and J by 12 bases, with 21 bases between them. Written as DNA, the CDR3 is TGCGCCAGCAGCCAAGGTCCTAGGGAAGGGGCTTTGGAACTGTTTTTT. Translation: CASSQGPREGALELFF.

This rearrangement joins TRBV6-4 to TRBJ2-3; 10 bases agree with TRBD2. CDR1 and CDR2 from the germline V gene are MRHNA and SNTAGT. The CDR3 covers 14 residues. With V trimmed by 8 bases and J by 5 bases, 7 bases remained unmatched. The CDR3 DNA reads as TGTGCCAGCTGGAGCGGGAGGGCCAAAGATACGCAGTATTTT. This gives the protein CASWSGRAKDTQYF.

The V and J genes are TRBV9 and TRBJ1-3; 7 nucleotides line up with TRBD1. Trimming cost V 3 bases and J 7 bases; bases outside gene matches: 19. CDR1 is SGDLS and CDR2 is YYNGEE in the germline V gene. The CDR3 totals 18 residues. DNA for the CDR3: TGTGCCAGCAGCGCCCGATATTTCGAACAGGGGCCAGGGAACACCATATATTTT. Translating gives CASSARYFEQGPGNTIYF.

The gene calls are TRBV9 and TRBJ2-7; 8 nucleotides agree with TRBD2. CDR1 and CDR2 from the germline V gene are SGDLS and YYNGEE. CDR3 size: 15 residues. J gave up 6 bases and V 3 bases, and 11 bases lay outside the gene matches. This CDR3 reads CASSAPAGEGSEQYF. The DNA for the CDR3 is TGTGCCAGCAGCGCCCCAGCGGGAGAGGGGTCCGAGCAGTACTTC.

The J gene is TRBJ1-1, the V gene TRBV6-2 or TRBV6-3; TRBD1 matches at 7 bases. The ends lost 2 bases at V and 2 bases at J; junction bases unmatched: 8. The CDR3 is 16 residues long. Germline values: CDR1 MNHEY, CDR2 SVGEGT. CDR3 sequence reads: CASSYTMTGKNTEAFF. In DNA, the CDR3 is TGTGCCAGCAGTTACACCATGACAGGGAAAAACACTGAAGCTTTCTTT.